What follows are 5 T cell receptor beta chains derived from one specimen sequenced in a study of blood T cell repertoires in COVID-19. Profiled with immunoSEQ multiplex PCR; TCRdb holds only in-frame clones, not every one. The sample has 200,000 to 250,000 clones; about 85% are singletons. The sample taken for sequencing was peripheral blood. The receptors here all came from a woman younger than 35 who had recovered from COVID-19.

This sequence joins TRBV6-2 or TRBV6-3 and TRBJ1-1, with D possibly matching TRBD1 (5 bases). The CDR3 extends over 14 amino acids. With 5 bases removed from V and 1 base from J, the gap between germline ends came to 11 bases. Per germline, CDR1 MNHEY and CDR2 SVGEGT. The CDR3 DNA reads as TGTGCCAGCAGTACCCGGACATCGAACACTGAAGCTTTCTTT. Translated, it gives CASSTRTSNTEAFF.

The CDR3 coding sequence is TGTGCCAGCAGTTTCGGGACAGGGGGCGGAGAGACCCAGTACTTC. Amino acid sequence: CASSFGTGGGETQYF. The chain couples TRBV27 to TRBJ2-5; the match to TRBD1 covers 12 bases. Germline V CDR1 and CDR2: MNHEY, SMNVEV (reference sequence). After removal of 3 bases from V and 4 bases from J, the junction contained 3 bases not matched to a gene. The CDR3 runs to 15 residues.

As concerns this clone: A junction boundary mismatches the germline segment, possibly from a read error. The chain joins TRBV7-6 to TRBJ2-7, with 12 positions matching TRBD2. There are 13 residues in the CDR3. Germline assignment: CDR1 SGHVS and CDR2 FNYEAQ. CDR3: CASSLEPSGRGDF. CDR3 nucleotide sequence: TGTGCCAGCAGCTTAGAGCCTAGCGGGAGGGGCGACTTC.

The chain has TRBV4-3 and TRBJ2-1; 8 bases match TRBD1. This CDR3 spans 16 amino acids. The V and J ends lost 0 bases and 6 bases, in that order; junction bases with no gene match: 7. In germline, CDR1 is LGHNA, CDR2 YSLEER. The CDR3 protein is CASSQDVGTGGNEQFF. Written as DNA, the CDR3 is TGCGCCAGCAGCCAAGATGTTGGTACAGGGGGCAATGAGCAGTTCTTC.

V is TRBV30 and J is TRBJ1-2; the match to TRBD1 covers 7 bases. Per the germline V gene, CDR1 is GTSNPN and CDR2 is SVGIG (reference sequence). This CDR3 comprises 16 residues. The J segment lost 1 base and the V segment lost 5 bases, leaving 13 bases of the junction unmatched. The CDR3 region is CAWGKPGTVFNYGYTF. CDR3 nucleotides: TGTGCCTGGGGCAAACCCGGGACAGTCTTTAACTATGGCTACACCTTC. Full variable domain (missing parts from reference TRBV30 and TRBJ1-2): SQTIHQWPATLVQPVGSPLSLECTVEGTSNPNLYWYRQAAGRGLQLLFYSVGIGQISSEVPQNLSASRPQDRQFILSSKKLLLSDSGFYLCAWGKPGTVFNYGYTFGSGTRLTVV.